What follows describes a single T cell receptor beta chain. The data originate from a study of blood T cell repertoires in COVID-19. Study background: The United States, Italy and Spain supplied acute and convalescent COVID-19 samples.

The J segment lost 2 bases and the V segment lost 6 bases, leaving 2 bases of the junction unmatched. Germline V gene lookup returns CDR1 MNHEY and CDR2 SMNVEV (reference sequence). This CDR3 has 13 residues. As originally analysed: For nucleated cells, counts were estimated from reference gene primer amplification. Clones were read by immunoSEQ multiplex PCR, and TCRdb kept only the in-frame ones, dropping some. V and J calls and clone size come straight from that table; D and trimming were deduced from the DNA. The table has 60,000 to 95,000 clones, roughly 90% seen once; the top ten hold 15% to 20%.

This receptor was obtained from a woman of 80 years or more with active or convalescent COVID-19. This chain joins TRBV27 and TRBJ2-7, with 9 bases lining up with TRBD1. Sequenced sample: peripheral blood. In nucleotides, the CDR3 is TGTGCCAGCAGGAGACAGGGGGCCTACGAGCAGTACTTC. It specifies CASRRQGAYEQYF.